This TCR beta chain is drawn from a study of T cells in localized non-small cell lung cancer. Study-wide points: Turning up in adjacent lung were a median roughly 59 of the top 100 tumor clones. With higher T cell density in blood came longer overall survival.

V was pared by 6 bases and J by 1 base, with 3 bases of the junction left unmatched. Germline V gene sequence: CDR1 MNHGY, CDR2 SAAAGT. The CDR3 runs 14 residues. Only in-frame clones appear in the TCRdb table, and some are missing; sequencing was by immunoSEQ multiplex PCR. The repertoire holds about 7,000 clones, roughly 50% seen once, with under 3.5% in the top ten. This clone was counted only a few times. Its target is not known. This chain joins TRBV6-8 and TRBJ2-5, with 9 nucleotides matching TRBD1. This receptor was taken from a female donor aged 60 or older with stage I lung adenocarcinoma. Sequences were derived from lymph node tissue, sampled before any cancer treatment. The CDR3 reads CASRGTGIQETQYF. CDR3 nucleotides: TGTGCCAGCAGGGGGACAGGGATCCAAGAGACCCAGTACTTC.